This is a list of T cell receptor beta chains from one sample in a study of T cell clones after liver transplantation. Profiled with immunoSEQ multiplex PCR; TCRdb holds only in-frame clones, not every one. Here the sample spans some 33,000 clones, around 94% being singletons. Sample: CD8+ T cells from blood, taken 12 months after liver transplant. The receptors derive from a human patient who received a liver transplant. The graft donor may account for some of the T cells. The CDR3 runs from the conserved cysteine through the conserved F or W. The order of the fields is clone size, J gene, V gene, D gene, CDR3 protein, CDR3 DNA. A D gene is named only where the DNA matches it firmly. Rows give clone size only sometimes, using once, few, many, or a class for an expanded clone.

size: .
J: TRBJ2-7
V: TRBV4-2
D: TRBD2
CDR3: CASSQGILAAPYEQYF
DNA: TGTGCCAGCAGCCAAGGTATTCTAGCGGCACCCTACGAGCAGTACTTC

size: .
J: TRBJ1-2
V: TRBV6-9
D: .
CDR3: CASSHYGPFQKDGYTF
DNA: TGTGCCAGCAGTCACTACGGACCGTTCCAAAAGGATGGCTACACCTTC

size: .
J: TRBJ2-7
V: TRBV15
D: TRBD1
CDR3: CATSRGRGYYEQYF
DNA: TGTGCCACCAGCAGGGGCAGGGGGTACTACGAGCAGTACTTC

size: .
J: TRBJ2-3
V: TRBV7-9
D: TRBD2
CDR3: CASSRSGTSGTSTDTQYF
DNA: TGTGCCAGCAGCAGATCCGGGACTAGCGGGACTAGCACAGATACGCAGTATTTT

size: once
J: TRBJ2-5
V: TRBV7-2
D: TRBD2
CDR3: CASSIARWREDQETQYF
DNA: TGTGCCAGCAGCATAGCGCGGTGGCGGGAGGATCAAGAGACCCAGTACTTC

size: .
J: TRBJ2-5
V: TRBV5-1
D: .
CDR3: CASSLAVSGVETQYF
DNA: TGCGCCAGCAGCTTGGCCGTGTCGGGAGTCGAGACCCAGTACTTC

size: .
J: TRBJ2-1
V: TRBV18
D: .
CDR3: CASSPPSYGREQFF
DNA: TGTGCCAGCTCACCACCAAGTTATGGGCGTGAGCAGTTCTTC

size: .
J: TRBJ2-7
V: TRBV9
D: .
CDR3: CASSEPEADGSYEQYF
DNA: TGTGCCAGCAGCGAGCCCGAGGCAGACGGATCCTACGAGCAGTACTTC

size: .
J: TRBJ2-1
V: TRBV27
D: TRBD1
CDR3: CASRQGQGSYNEQFF
DNA: TGTGCCAGCAGACAAGGACAGGGCTCCTACAATGAGCAGTTCTTC

size: .
J: TRBJ2-1
V: TRBV19
D: TRBD2
CDR3: CASSHGTAGEQFF
DNA: TGTGCCAGTAGTCATGGAACAGCGGGAGAGCAGTTCTTC

size: .
J: TRBJ2-1
V: TRBV16
D: .
CDR3: CASSQSTTGAYNEQFF
DNA: TGTGCCAGCAGCCAATCGACCACAGGAGCCTACAATGAGCAGTTCTTC

size: .
J: TRBJ2-7
V: TRBV29-1
D: .
CDR3: CSVYGDSYEQYF
DNA: TGCAGCGTTTACGGGGACTCCTACGAGCAGTACTTC

size: .
J: TRBJ1-3
V: TRBV5-8
D: .
CDR3: CASSRPVGRSGNTIYF
DNA: TGTGCCAGCAGTAGGCCAGTTGGCCGATCTGGAAACACCATATATTTT

size: .
J: TRBJ2-7
V: TRBV19
D: TRBD1
CDR3: CASATGGDSYEQYF
DNA: TGTGCCAGTGCCACAGGGGGCGACTCCTACGAGCAGTACTTC

size: .
J: TRBJ2-6
V: TRBV11-2
D: .
CDR3: CASSLAGSTNSGANVLTF
DNA: TGTGCCAGCAGCTTAGCTGGTAGCACGAACTCTGGGGCCAACGTCCTGACTTTC

size: .
J: TRBJ2-7
V: TRBV27
D: .
CDR3: CASSDSSYEQYF
DNA: TGTGCCAGCAGTGACAGCTCCTACGAGCAGTACTTC

size: .
J: TRBJ2-5
V: TRBV9
D: TRBD2
CDR3: CASSVTSGRGGETQYF
DNA: TGTGCCAGCAGCGTCACTAGCGGGAGAGGGGGAGAGACCCAGTACTTC